This TCR beta chain was retrieved from a study of blood T cell repertoires in COVID-19. Study information: COVID-19 samples collected from the United States, Italy and Spain covered acute and convalescent phases. PBMCs, B-cell-depleted T cells, or T cells were the source of the cDNA or gDNA that made up the material.

As originally analysed: Nucleated cell counts were estimated from reference gene primer amplification. Sequenced by immunoSEQ multiplex PCR; TCRdb stores in-frame clones only, minus some. From that table come the V and J calls and clone size; the DNA was used to work out D and trimming. The sample holds about 12,000 clones, 72% seen once. This CDR3 comprises 15 residues. V trimming: 1 base; J trimming: 5 bases; junction bases outside the gene matches: 4. Germline CDR1 and CDR2: SGHTA and FQGNSA. This sequence was found in a man aged 55 to 70 with COVID-19, enrolled during active disease. Sequencing was done on a sample of peripheral blood. V usage is TRBV7-2 and J usage is TRBJ2-1; 8 bases are a match to TRBD2. In DNA, the CDR3 is TGTGCCAGCAGCTTAGTGGGTAGCGGGAACAATGAGCAGTTCTTC. This encodes CASSLVGSGNNEQFF.